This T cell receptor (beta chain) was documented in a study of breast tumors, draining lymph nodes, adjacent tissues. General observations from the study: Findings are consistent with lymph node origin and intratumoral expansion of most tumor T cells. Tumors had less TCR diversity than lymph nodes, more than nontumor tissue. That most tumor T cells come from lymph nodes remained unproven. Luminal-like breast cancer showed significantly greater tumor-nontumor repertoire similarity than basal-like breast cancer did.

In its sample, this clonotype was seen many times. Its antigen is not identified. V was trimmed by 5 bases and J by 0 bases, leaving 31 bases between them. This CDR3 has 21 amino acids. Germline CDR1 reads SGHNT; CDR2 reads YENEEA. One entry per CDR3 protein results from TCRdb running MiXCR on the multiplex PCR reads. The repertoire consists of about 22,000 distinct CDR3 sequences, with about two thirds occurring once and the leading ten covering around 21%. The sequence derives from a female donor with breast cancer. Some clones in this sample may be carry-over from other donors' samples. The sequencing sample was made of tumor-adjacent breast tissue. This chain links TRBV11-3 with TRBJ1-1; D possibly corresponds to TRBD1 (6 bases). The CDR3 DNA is TGTGCCAGCAGCGTACTGCTGTGGGGGGCGCTCCGAAAAGGCATGAACACTGAAGCTTTCTTT. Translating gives CASSVLLWGALRKGMNTEAFF.